The T cell receptor (beta chain) described here comes from a study of shared T cell receptors in the human thymus. The germline gives CDR1 SGHDT, CDR2 YYEEEE. The ends were cut back, 0 bases at V and 9 bases at J, with 16 bases in the middle. The CDR3 consists of 16 residues. Clones were read by immunoSEQ multiplex PCR, and TCRdb kept only the in-frame ones, dropping some. Among about 500,000 clones listed, around three quarters were seen once. These data are also associated with another study on human thymus T cells.

The sequenced material came from thymocytes. The receptor's source is a boy in the first two years of life with a congenital heart defect. The chain employs TRBV5-6 and TRBJ1-6; tentatively, D is TRBD1 (6 bases). CDR3 region: CASSLEAADRSSPLHF. The CDR3 region has the DNA TGTGCCAGCAGCTTGGAGGCCGCGGACAGAAGTTCACCCCTCCACTTT.